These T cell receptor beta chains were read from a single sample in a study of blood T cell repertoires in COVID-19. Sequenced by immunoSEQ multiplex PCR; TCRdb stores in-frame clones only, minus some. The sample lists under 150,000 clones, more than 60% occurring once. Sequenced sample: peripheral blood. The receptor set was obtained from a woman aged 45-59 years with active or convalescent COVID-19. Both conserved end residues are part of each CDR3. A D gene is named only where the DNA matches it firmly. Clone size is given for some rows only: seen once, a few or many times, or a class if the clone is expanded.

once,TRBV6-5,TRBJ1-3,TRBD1,TGTGCCAGCAGCCCAGACAGGGCTGGAAACACCATATATTTT,CASSPDRAGNTIYF
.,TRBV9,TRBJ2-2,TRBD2,TGTGCCAGCAGCGGGAGACTAGCGGGGGGTACCGGGGAGCTGTTTTTT,CASSGRLAGGTGELFF
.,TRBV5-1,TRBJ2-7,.,TGCGCCAGCAGCTTGGGGACAGTCTCCTACGAGCAGTACTTC,CASSLGTVSYEQYF
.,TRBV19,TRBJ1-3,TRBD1,TGTGCCAGTATGCCGGGACAGGGCTCTGGAAACACCATATATTTT,CASMPGQGSGNTIYF
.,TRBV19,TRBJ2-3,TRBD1,TGTGCCAGTAGTAGACAGGACAGGGATCGGGATACGCAGTATTTT,CASSRQDRDRDTQYF
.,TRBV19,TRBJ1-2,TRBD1,TGTGCCAGTATCCAGGGGGCCCAACCCTATGGCTACACCTTC,CASIQGAQPYGYTF
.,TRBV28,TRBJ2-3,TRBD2,TGTGCCAGCAGTCCCCCTCCACTAGCGGGAGGCCCAGATACGCAGTATTTT,CASSPPPLAGGPDTQYF
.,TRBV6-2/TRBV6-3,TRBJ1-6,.,TGTGCCAGCAGTTTATTCGGTAATTCACCCCTCCACTTT,CASSLFGNSPLHF
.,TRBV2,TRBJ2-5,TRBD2,TGTGCCAGCAGTGGAGTAGCGGGCCAAGAGACCCAGTACTTC,CASSGVAGQETQYF
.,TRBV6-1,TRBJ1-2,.,TGTGCCAGCAGTGAGCGGGGCAGTCCCACCCCCTATGGCTACACCTTC,CASSERGSPTPYGYTF
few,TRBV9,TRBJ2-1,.,TGTGCCAGCAGCATTACTAGCAATGAGCAGTTCTTC,CASSITSNEQFF